Listed below are T cell receptor beta chains from one sample, sequenced in a study of T cell responses to AZD1222 COVID-19 vaccine. Assay used: immunoSEQ multiplex PCR; TCRdb lists only in-frame clones, some missing. Found here are about 100,000 clones, 70% to 90% of them singletons; the top ten hold 4.8%. The source was peripheral blood, collected 28 days after the second AZD1222 dose. The receptors shown here come from an adult who received the AZD1222 COVID-19 vaccine. Each CDR3 is given with its conserved first and last residue. Each record gives: D gene, clone size, CDR3 length, J gene, V gene, CDR3 DNA, CDR3 protein. D genes are given only for firm matches. Clone size is shown for a subset of rows, as once, few, many or a class of expanded clone.

. . 13 TRBJ2-2 TRBV5-1 TGCGCCAGCAGCTTAACTCAAACCGGGGAGCTGTTTTTT CASSLTQTGELFF
. . 12 TRBJ2-7 TRBV2 TGTGCCAGCAGTAGGGGTCAGGGCGAGCAGTACTTC CASSRGQGEQYF
. . 13 TRBJ1-6 TRBV18 TGTGCCAGCTCACCACCGGCAGATTCACCCCTCCACTTT CASSPPADSPLHF
TRBD1 . 15 TRBJ1-2 TRBV6-5 TGTGCCAGCAGTTACTCGAGACAGGGGACCTATGGCTACACCTTC CASSYSRQGTYGYTF
. . 16 TRBJ1-4 TRBV28 TGTGCCAGCAGTCCTTATTCCTCCGGGCCCTCGAGGAAACTGTTTTTT CASSPYSSGPSRKLFF
TRBD1 . 13 TRBJ1-2 TRBV12-3/TRBV12-4 TGTGCCAGCAGTTGGACAGGGGTAGATGGCTACACCTTC CASSWTGVDGYTF
. . 16 TRBJ1-3 TRBV24-1 TGTGCCACCAGTGATGGGGCAAGACCCTCTGGAAACACCATATATTTT CATSDGARPSGNTIYF
. . 15 TRBJ2-1 TRBV7-2 TGTGCCAGCAGCCCGCCGGGGACCCGATACAATGAGCAGTTCTTC CASSPPGTRYNEQFF
. . 14 TRBJ1-4 TRBV7-9 TGTGCCAGCAGCTTACGCCCGGGGGAGGAAAAACTGTTTTTT CASSLRPGEEKLFF
. . 16 TRBJ1-2 TRBV7-2 TGTGCCAGCAGCTTAGCGGCAGGGAGGACTAACTATGGCTACACCTTC CASSLAAGRTNYGYTF
. . 10 TRBJ2-1 TRBV29-1 TGCAGCGTTGCCCCGGGACTGCAGTTCTTC CSVAPGLQFF
TRBD2 . 14 TRBJ2-7 TRBV19 TGTGCCAGTAGTATAAACGGGGGGTTCTCCGAGCAGTACTTC CASSINGGFSEQYF
TRBD1 . 18 TRBJ2-3 TRBV5-1 TGCGCCAGCAGCTTATCCGGGACAGGGATCGGAGGGACAGATACGCAGTATTTT CASSLSGTGIGGTDTQYF
. . 16 TRBJ2-3 TRBV28 TGTGCCAGCAGTTTAAGTCCCCTCCCCAACACAGATACGCAGTATTTT CASSLSPLPNTDTQYF
. . 13 TRBJ2-1 TRBV4-3 TGCGCCAGCAGCCAACTAATCCGAAATGAGCAGTTCTTC CASSQLIRNEQFF
. few 15 TRBJ1-6 TRBV5-1 TGCGCCAGCAGCTTGGAGGCTGGGGGTGTTGGAGCCCTCCACTTT CASSLEAGGVGALHF
TRBD1 . 13 TRBJ2-3 TRBV6-4 TGTGCCAGCAGTCAACAGGGGACAGATACGCAGTATTTT CASSQQGTDTQYF
. once 16 TRBJ2-7 TRBV24-1 TGTGCCACCAGTGATTCGTTCGGGGGCTCAATCTACGAGCAGTACTTC CATSDSFGGSIYEQYF
. . 14 TRBJ1-5 TRBV5-6 TGTGCCAGCAGCTTGAGGCAGGGCAATCAGCCCCAGCATTTT CASSLRQGNQPQHF
. . 15 TRBJ1-6 TRBV7-2 TGTGCCAGCAGCTTAAGCGAGGGGCTGAATTCACCCCTCCACTTT CASSLSEGLNSPLHF
. . 14 TRBJ2-7 TRBV4-3 TGCGCCAGCAGCCAAGACAAGGGCTCTGGGGAGCAGTACTTC CASSQDKGSGEQYF
. . 12 TRBJ2-7 TRBV7-9 TGTGCCAGCAGCTTGAGTAGTAGTGAGCAGTACTTC CASSLSSSEQYF
. . 15 TRBJ2-7 TRBV28 TGTGCCAGCAGTGAAACAGGTATCCCCTCCTACGAGCAGTACTTC CASSETGIPSYEQYF
TRBD1 . 16 TRBJ2-4 TRBV7-9 TGTGCCAGCAGCCCTTACGGGACAGGGGGATTCGACATTCAGTACTTC CASSPYGTGGFDIQYF
TRBD1 . 15 TRBJ2-7 TRBV5-1 TGCGCCAGCAGCTTACAGACAGGGGGCGGCTACGAGCAGTACTTC CASSLQTGGGYEQYF
TRBD1 once 13 TRBJ2-3 TRBV5-4 TGTGCCAGCAGCCGGGACAGGTCAGATACGCAGTATTTT CASSRDRSDTQYF
TRBD1 . 14 TRBJ1-5 TRBV5-5 TGTGCCAGCAGCTCCACAGGGGGCGGACAGCCCCAGCATTTT CASSSTGGGQPQHF
. . 15 TRBJ2-7 TRBV5-6 TGTGCCAGCAGCTTGGGTCTAACCGGCCCCTACGAGCAGTACTTC CASSLGLTGPYEQYF
TRBD1 . 16 TRBJ1-1 TRBV27 TGTGCCAGCAGTGGCTTGGGACAGAGCATGAACACTGAAGCTTTCTTT CASSGLGQSMNTEAFF
. . 11 TRBJ2-1 TRBV20-1 TGCAGTGCTCTAGGGTACAATGAGCAGTTCTTC CSALGYNEQFF
. few 16 TRBJ2-5 TRBV25-1 TGTGCCAGCACCCCACAGATGAGGGAATTAGGAGAGACCCAGTACTTC CASTPQMRELGETQYF
TRBD1 . 17 TRBJ2-1 TRBV7-3 TGTGCCAGCAGCTTACTCTGGGACAGGAGCTCCTACAATGAGCAGTTCTTC CASSLLWDRSSYNEQFF